This paragraph covers one T cell receptor (beta chain) sequence. This record belongs to a study of CD8 T cells in Susac syndrome. The ends lost 5 bases at V and 5 bases at J; junction bases unmatched: 8. This CDR3 is 14 amino acids long. TCR beta from blood CD8+ and CD4+ T cells was sequenced. Negative isolation was used for CD8+ and CD4+ T cells and FACS enrichment for TEMRA cells. RNA, at about 0.45 to 1 ug, was reverse transcribed with random hexamers. A single record per CDR3 protein comes from TCRdb applying MiXCR to the immunoSEQ multiplex PCR reads. This table holds roughly 130,000 distinct CDR3 sequences, nearly 95% found once.

The material sequenced was CD4+ T cells from PBMCs. The sequence derives from a human donor in good health. J is TRBJ2-5 and V is TRBV12-3 or TRBV12-4; 7 bases are shared with TRBD1. The CDR3: CASSLYRGGETQYF. The DNA of the CDR3 is TGTGCCAGCAGTCTCTACAGGGGTGGGGAGACCCAGTACTTC.